This is a list of T cell receptor beta chains from one sample in a study of T cell responses to AZD1222 COVID-19 vaccine. The repertoire was sequenced with immunoSEQ multiplex PCR; TCRdb's copy has only in-frame clones and lacks some. The sample holds approximately 150,000 clones, more than 80% seen once. Sequenced material: peripheral blood, taken 28 days after the second dose of the MenACWY control vaccine. All receptors come from an adult who received the MenACWY meningococcal vaccine as a control. Each CDR3 is given with its conserved first and last residue. A D gene is named only where the DNA matches it firmly. A row's size may be missing; if present it is once, few, many or a size class.

j_gene	v_gene	d_gene	abundance	CDR3nt	CDR3aa
TRBJ2-5	TRBV27	TRBD2	NA	TGTGCCAGCAGGGACGAGGGAGGGCAAGAGACCCAGTACTTC	CASRDEGGQETQYF
TRBJ2-7	TRBV3-1/TRBV3-2	NA	NA	TGTGCCAGCAGCCCCCGCTCCTACGAGCAGTACTTC	CASSPRSYEQYF
TRBJ2-3	TRBV7-3	NA	NA	TGTGCCAGCAGCCCAGGGACCCTCACAGATACGCAGTATTTT	CASSPGTLTDTQYF
TRBJ1-5	TRBV7-7	NA	NA	TGTGCCAGCAGCTTGGGGGCCGCAGGGACCAATCAGCCCCAGCATTTT	CASSLGAAGTNQPQHF
TRBJ2-4	TRBV15	TRBD2	NA	TGTGCCACCAGCAGTCTACGACGTAGCGGGGAGGGGGCCAAAAACATTCAGTACTTC	CATSSLRRSGEGAKNIQYF
TRBJ1-6	TRBV28	NA	NA	TGTGCCAGCTGCCGGGACTCTTTGAGCTCCTATAATTCACCCCTCCACTTT	CASCRDSLSSYNSPLHF
TRBJ2-3	TRBV5-1	NA	NA	TGCGCCAGCAGCTTGGTCCCAGGGGAGATAGATACGCAGTATTTT	CASSLVPGEIDTQYF
TRBJ1-4	TRBV7-9	TRBD1	few	TGTGCCAGCAGCCCCCAGGGGGGGATTGGAGAAAAACTGTTTTTT	CASSPQGGIGEKLFF
TRBJ1-2	TRBV7-2	NA	NA	TGTGCCAGCGGTCGGGACTATAACTATGGCTACACCTTC	CASGRDYNYGYTF
TRBJ2-3	TRBV7-9	NA	few	TGTGCCAGCAGCTTACGTCAGGTTGAGGGGCCGATTAAATTT	CASSLRQVEGPIKF
TRBJ1-1	TRBV12-3/TRBV12-4	NA	NA	TGTGCCAGCAGATTAAAGACTGAAGCTTTCTTT	CASRLKTEAFF
TRBJ1-4	TRBV28	TRBD1	NA	TGTGCCAGCAGTTTCTCGACAGGGGGCGGTGAAAAACTGTTTTTT	CASSFSTGGGEKLFF
TRBJ1-4	TRBV3-1/TRBV3-2	TRBD1	NA	TGTGCCAGCAGCCGCAAGACAGGGTCTCAAGAAAAACTGTTTTTT	CASSRKTGSQEKLFF
TRBJ1-4	TRBV28	TRBD1	NA	TGTGCCAGCAGTTCAGCGACAGGGTTCAATGAAAAACTGTTTTTT	CASSSATGFNEKLFF
TRBJ2-1	TRBV29-1	NA	NA	TGCAGCGTTGGACGGGAAGCCTACAATGAGCAGTTCTTC	CSVGREAYNEQFF
TRBJ2-7	TRBV5-1	NA	NA	TGCGCCAGCAGCCTAGGACATACAACTACCTACGAGCAGTACTTC	CASSLGHTTTYEQYF
TRBJ1-1	TRBV19	TRBD1	once	TGTGCCAGTAGTAGGACAGGGTTTGGGAACACTGAAGCTTTCTTT	CASSRTGFGNTEAFF
TRBJ1-5	TRBV19	TRBD1	NA	TGTGCCAGTAGCTCATCCCTAGGGACAGGGACGGATCAGCCCCAGCATTTT	CASSSSLGTGTDQPQHF
TRBJ2-2	TRBV19	NA	NA	TGTGCCAGTAGCGGGAGTGGCGGGGAGCTGTTTTTT	CASSGSGGELFF
TRBJ2-5	TRBV27	TRBD1	NA	TGTGCCAGCAGTTACGAGGGGACAGGGGGCGGAGAGACCCAGTACTTC	CASSYEGTGGGETQYF
TRBJ2-5	TRBV9	TRBD2	NA	TGTGCCAGCAGCGTAGCCGGGCTAGCGGGTGTGGAGACCCAGTACTTC	CASSVAGLAGVETQYF
TRBJ2-2	TRBV11-2	NA	NA	TGTGCCAGCAGCTCCCCAGGGGAGCTGTTTTTT	CASSSPGELFF
TRBJ1-2	TRBV19	NA	NA	TGTGCCAGTAGTATCCCGTTTGGGGGGTTGTACTATGGCTACACCTTC	CASSIPFGGLYYGYTF
TRBJ1-2	TRBV30	TRBD1	NA	TGTGCCCCCTGGGACAGGGGTGGCTATGGCTACACCTTC	CAPWDRGGYGYTF
TRBJ2-7	TRBV30	TRBD1	NA	TGTGCCTGGGTAGGACAGGGAATTTACGAGCAGTACTTC	CAWVGQGIYEQYF
TRBJ2-2	TRBV14	NA	NA	TGTGCCAGCAGCCAAGAAAGCATTAACACCGGGGAGCTGTTTTTT	CASSQESINTGELFF
TRBJ1-6	TRBV28	NA	once	TGTGCCAGCAGTTTGCGCCCCGCGTCCTATAATTCACCCCTCCACTTT	CASSLRPASYNSPLHF
TRBJ2-5	TRBV3-1/TRBV3-2	NA	NA	TGTGCCAGCAACCAGGGATTGGGGGAGACCCAGTACTTC	CASNQGLGETQYF
TRBJ2-1	TRBV11-3	NA	NA	TGTGCCAGCAGCTTAGACCCAACGCCTATCAATGAGCAGTTCTTC	CASSLDPTPINEQFF
TRBJ1-2	TRBV5-6	NA	once	TGTGCCAGCAGTCAGGACAGATCAATCTATGGCTACACCTTC	CASSQDRSIYGYTF
TRBJ2-7	TRBV3-1/TRBV3-2	TRBD1	NA	TGTGCCAGCAGCCAAGCGACAGGGGACTACGAGCAGTACTTC	CASSQATGDYEQYF
TRBJ2-3	TRBV5-4	NA	NA	TGTGCCAGCAGCTTGTTTGGGGTAACAGATACGCAGTATTTT	CASSLFGVTDTQYF
TRBJ2-1	TRBV3-1/TRBV3-2	TRBD2	once	TGTGCCAGCAGCCGGACTAGCGGACAACTCCGCTACAATGAGCAGTTCTTC	CASSRTSGQLRYNEQFF
TRBJ2-4	TRBV27	NA	NA	TGTGCCAGCAGGGGGTTAACCAAAAACATTCAGTACTTC	CASRGLTKNIQYF
TRBJ2-3	TRBV5-4	NA	NA	TGTGCCAGCAGGTATGGGGCCGCACCAGATACGCAGTATTTT	CASRYGAAPDTQYF
TRBJ1-4	TRBV7-8	NA	NA	TGTGCCAGCAGCTTATACGGCCAGGGTGTTCTTGAAAAACTGTTTTTT	CASSLYGQGVLEKLFF
TRBJ1-2	TRBV7-2	NA	NA	TGTGCCAGCAGCTTAGGTTCAGGGCTCTATGGCTACACCTTC	CASSLGSGLYGYTF
TRBJ2-5	TRBV6-6	NA	NA	TGTGCCAGCAGCTTACCGGGACCCAAGTACTTC	CASSLPGPKYF
TRBJ1-3	TRBV18	NA	NA	TGTGCCAGCTCACCACAACCCGGGGACTCTGGAAACACCATATATTTT	CASSPQPGDSGNTIYF
TRBJ2-3	TRBV7-3	TRBD1	NA	TGTGCCAGCAGCACGGGACAGGGTGGCCCAGATACGCAGTATTTT	CASSTGQGGPDTQYF
TRBJ2-1	TRBV7-9	NA	NA	TGTGCCAGCAGCTTTCAAGGGGGCGCGGGGAATGAGCAGTTCTTC	CASSFQGGAGNEQFF
TRBJ1-4	TRBV19	NA	NA	TGTGCCAGTAGCGCTAGAAAGGTTCTGATTAATGAAAAACTGTTTTTT	CASSARKVLINEKLFF
TRBJ1-5	TRBV28	NA	NA	TGTGCCAGCAGCCCTGAGCTGGGGAACAATCAGCCCCAGCATTTT	CASSPELGNNQPQHF
TRBJ2-7	TRBV5-1	NA	NA	TGCGCCAGCAGCCGACTTCAAGACTACGAGCAGTACTTC	CASSRLQDYEQYF
TRBJ1-2	TRBV19	TRBD1	NA	TGTGCCAGTAGTATGCGGTTCGTCTCGCCGTTGGACAGGGGGGCTGGCTACACCTTC	CASSMRFVSPLDRGAGYTF
TRBJ1-4	TRBV19	NA	NA	TGTGCCAGTAGTCCCCCTCACAGGGACGGCGAAAAACTGTTTTTT	CASSPPHRDGEKLFF
TRBJ1-1	TRBV28	NA	once	TGTGCCAGCAGTCCCCCTCCGGGGGCCACTGAAGCTTTCTTT	CASSPPPGATEAFF
TRBJ2-1	TRBV28	NA	NA	TGTGCCAGCAGCGGTCCAAGCTCCTACAATGAGCAGTTCTTC	CASSGPSSYNEQFF
TRBJ2-5	TRBV3-1/TRBV3-2	NA	NA	TGTGCCAGCAGCCAACAGCGGGAGACCCAGTACTTC	CASSQQRETQYF
TRBJ1-1	TRBV16	NA	once	TGTGCCAGCAGCCGCACACCGGACAGTCTGGATTCTGAAGCTTTCTTT	CASSRTPDSLDSEAFF
TRBJ2-7	TRBV3-1/TRBV3-2	NA	once	TGTGCCAGCAGCTTGCGGGACTACGAGCAGTACTTC	CASSLRDYEQYF
TRBJ2-1	TRBV27	NA	NA	TGTGCCAGCAGTTCGCCCGCCGGGTTCCGTTACAATGAGCAGTTCTTC	CASSSPAGFRYNEQFF
TRBJ1-6	TRBV30	NA	few	TGTGCCTGGAGTGTCTGGGCAGGGCCTAGTTCACCCCTCCACTTT	CAWSVWAGPSSPLHF
TRBJ2-7	TRBV7-2	NA	once	TGTGCCAGCAGCTCCGCCCACGAGCAGTACTTC	CASSSAHEQYF
TRBJ2-3	TRBV29-1	TRBD1	NA	TGCAGCGAAGGGACAGGGGGAGATACGCAGTATTTT	CSEGTGGDTQYF
TRBJ2-5	TRBV9	TRBD2	once	TGTGCCAGCAGCGCTCGGACTAGCGGGAAGGAGACCCAGTACTTC	CASSARTSGKETQYF